This entry lists 24 T cell receptor beta chains sequenced from one sample in a study of cytomegalovirus exposure and HLA in healthy donors. The table came from immunoSEQ multiplex PCR; TCRdb's copy has only in-frame clones and leaves some out. The sample has 190,000 or so clones, about four fifths seen once. Sequenced: PBMCs. The receptors were sampled from a woman in her late teens or twenties in good health and CMV-seropositive.

V usage is TRBV6-4 and J usage is TRBJ2-5, with TRBD2 identical over 8 bases. This CDR3 has 12 amino acids. CDR1 and CDR2 from the germline V gene are MRHNA and SNTAGT. Trimming cost V 8 bases and J 2 bases; bases outside gene matches: 1. The CDR3 region is CASGGGQETQYF. The CDR3 DNA sequence: TGTGCCAGCGGCGGGGGGCAAGAGACCCAGTACTTC.

The chain has TRBV27 and TRBJ1-5; D possibly corresponds to TRBD1 (6 bases). Germline lookup yields CDR1 MNHEY and CDR2 SMNVEV (reference sequence). The CDR3 is 12 amino acids. Trimming removed 3 bases at V and 7 bases at J, with 7 bases between. CDR3 protein: CASSFTGQPQHF. The CDR3, as DNA: TGTGCCAGCAGTTTCACAGGGCAGCCCCAGCATTTT.

The J gene is TRBJ1-2, the V gene TRBV10-2; D is possibly TRBD1 (6 bases). Between the trimmed V and J ends, which lost 4 bases and 6 bases, there was a span of 15 bases. Germline V gene sequence: CDR1 WSHSY, CDR2 SAAADI. CDR3 length: 14 amino acids. CDR3 coding DNA: TGCGCCAGCAGTGTGAAACAGGGTAGGGATGGCTACACCTTC. It specifies CASSVKQGRDGYTF.

The chain has TRBV18 and TRBJ2-7; TRBD2 might be the D (5 bases). Deletions cut 6 bases from V and 6 bases from J, with 15 bases between. CDR1 is KGHSH, CDR2 LQKENI, per germline. This CDR3 comprises 13 residues. The CDR3 sequence is CASSPGVVGEQYF. The CDR3 DNA follows: TGTGCCAGCTCTCCCGGGGTCGTGGGCGAGCAGTACTTC.

The chain is built from TRBV9 and TRBJ1-1; tentatively, D is TRBD1 (5 bases). In germline, CDR1 is SGDLS, CDR2 YYNGEE. V lost 3 bases and J lost 6, with 15 bases in between. The CDR3 loop spans 14 amino acids. The CDR3 loop is CASSATTDKSEAFF. DNA of the CDR3: TGTGCCAGCAGCGCCACGACAGATAAGTCTGAAGCTTTCTTT.

CDR3 coding DNA: TGTGCCAGCGCACAGGGACGGATCACTGAAGCTTTCTTT. It is translated as CASAQGRITEAFF. The J gene is TRBJ1-1, the V gene TRBV7-2; a weak D match, TRBD1 (6 bases). Germline CDR1 reads SGHTA; CDR2 reads FQGNSA. The V end was cut by 8 bases, the J end by 4 bases, with 14 bases between. The CDR3 loop spans 13 amino acids.

This chain links TRBV21-1 with TRBJ1-5; no check of the table's D call, TRBD1, against the DNA was made. TRBV21-1 is a known pseudogene. This CDR3 is built from 14 residues. DNA of the CDR3: TGTGCCAGCAGCGGGGGCCCAGAGGATCAGCCCCAGCATTTT. Its translation: CASSGGPEDQPQHF.

Only a few counts were recorded for this clone. The gene calls are TRBV7-8 and TRBJ1-6, with a weak D call TRBD1 (5 bases). Germline V gene sequence: CDR1 SGHVS, CDR2 FQNEAQ. CDR3 length equals 14 residues. Deletions cut 3 bases from V and 10 bases from J, with 13 bases between. CDR3 nucleotides: TGTGCCAGCAGCTTGGTCCGGGGGAAATCACCCCTCCACTTT. Its translation is CASSLVRGKSPLHF.

This clone was found once. This rearrangement joins TRBV5-1 to TRBJ2-1, with 8 bases aligning to TRBD1. This CDR3 has 15 amino acids. With V trimmed by 4 bases and J by 6 bases, 9 bases remained unmatched. CDR1 and CDR2 (germline): SGHRS, YFSETQ. The CDR3 DNA reads TGCGCCAGCAGCGCCCGACAGGGGTCGATCAATGAGCAGTTCTTC. Its protein product is CASSARQGSINEQFF.

The V call is TRBV6-6, the J call TRBJ1-2; D may be TRBD1 (6 bases). V lost 7 bases and J 8 bases, leaving 20 bases between the germline ends. The germline V gene encodes CDR1 MNHNY and CDR2 SVGAGI (reference sequence). This CDR3 comprises 14 residues. The CDR3 DNA reads TGTGCCAGCACTGAGAGACAGGAAAGGGGAGGCTACACCTTC. Its protein product is CASTERQERGGYTF.

This CDR3 reads CASSYGDRNTEAFF. The CDR3 DNA is TGTGCCAGCAGTTACGGGGACAGGAACACTGAAGCTTTCTTT. The chain joins TRBV6-6 to TRBJ1-1; 7 nucleotides agree with TRBD1. The germline V gene has CDR1 MNHNY and CDR2 SVGAGI (reference sequence). The CDR3 contains 14 residues. V lost 2 bases to trimming and J lost 1 base; unmatched junction nucleotides: 1.

This clone was found a few times. This chain's CDR3 is CASSLSRTSDTGELFF. The CDR3 region has the DNA TGTGCCAGTAGTCTTTCTCGGACTAGCGATACCGGGGAGCTGTTTTTT. V and J are TRBV19 and TRBJ2-2, with 9 positions matching TRBD2. V lost 5 bases, J lost 5 bases, and 9 bases stayed unmatched. CDR3 length equals 16 residues. Germline CDR1 reads LNHDA; CDR2 reads SQIVND (reference sequence). Combining the CDR3 with reference TRBV19 and TRBJ2-2 gives the whole variable domain DGGITQSPKYLFRKEGQNVTLSCEQNLNHDAMYWYRQDPGQGLRLIYYSQIVNDFQKGDIAEGYSVSREKKESFPLTVTSAQKNPTAFYLCASSLSRTSDTGELFFGEGSRLTVL.

This chain connects TRBV11-2 to TRBJ1-2, with 8 bases fitting TRBD1. Per the germline V gene, CDR1 is SGHAT and CDR2 is FQNNGV. CDR3 length equals 14 residues. Trimming removed 4 bases from V and 8 bases from J; junction bases left unmatched: 9. CDR3 sequence reads: CASSSETGVGGYTF. The DNA of the CDR3 is TGTGCCAGCAGCTCCGAGACAGGGGTCGGCGGCTACACCTTC.

The V gene is TRBV4-1, the J gene TRBJ1-6, with 10 bases that match TRBD1. The V segment lost 4 bases and the J segment 9 bases; nucleotides outside the gene matches: 3. The CDR3 is made up of 14 amino acids. CDR1 and CDR2 from the germline V gene are MGHRA and YSYEKL. The CDR3 reads CASSRRTGGSPLHF. CDR3 in DNA: TGCGCCAGCAGCCGAAGGACAGGGGGTTCACCCCTCCACTTT.

This chain joins TRBV6-5 and TRBJ1-5, with a tentative D call TRBD1 (5 bases). Trimming stripped 8 bases from V and 4 bases from J, with 12 bases between. CDR3 size: 13 residues. In germline, CDR1 is MNHEY, CDR2 SVGAGI. In nucleotides, the CDR3 is TGTGCCAGCTGCTTGACAGCTAATCAGCCCCAGCATTTT. Translated, it gives CASCLTANQPQHF.

The chain combines TRBV6-6 with TRBJ2-7; tentatively, D is TRBD1 (5 bases). Germline CDR1 MNHNY, CDR2 SVGAGI (reference sequence). This CDR3 is built from 13 residues. V was pared by 8 bases and J by 3 bases, with 14 bases between. CDR3 sequence: CASLPGHHYEQYF. The CDR3, as DNA: TGTGCCAGCCTTCCCGGACACCACTACGAGCAGTACTTC.

This rearrangement joins TRBV2 to TRBJ2-5; tentatively, D is TRBD1 (5 bases). The CDR3 spans 14 residues. Germline loops: CDR1 SNHLY, CDR2 FYNNEI. V lost 2 bases and J 0 bases, leaving 7 bases between the germline ends. CDR3 DNA sequence: TGTGCCAGCAGTGAAAGGGGATACCAAGAGACCCAGTACTTC. Encoded protein: CASSERGYQETQYF.

The V gene is TRBV2, the J gene TRBJ1-3, with a tentative D call TRBD1 (5 bases). The CDR3 is 15 amino acids. Trimming took off 4 bases at V and 5 bases at J, with 15 bases between the two ends. Germline CDR1 and CDR2: SNHLY and FYNNEI. The CDR3 here is CASSATELGRNTIYF. In DNA form, the CDR3 reads TGTGCCAGCAGTGCGACAGAACTCGGTCGAAACACCATATATTTT.

V gene TRBV29-1 combines with J gene TRBJ2-2; 9 bases agree with TRBD2. Trimming took 4 bases from V and 7 from J; bases not matched to a gene: 10. CDR1 is SQVTM and CDR2 is ANQGSEA in the germline V gene. This CDR3 is built from 15 residues. In nucleotides, the CDR3 is TGCAGCGTTGTCATCGGCGGGGGGGCCGTCGGGGAGCTGTTTTTT. Protein product: CSVVIGGGAVGELFF.

This chain's CDR3 is CASSFPFSDQETQYF. Written as DNA, the CDR3 is TGTGCCAGCAGCTTCCCCTTTAGCGACCAAGAGACCCAGTACTTC. The chain couples TRBV11-2 to TRBJ2-5, with a tentative D call TRBD2 (5 bases). Trimming pared 3 bases from V and 0 bases from J, leaving 11 bases between. This CDR3 comprises 15 residues. From germline, CDR1 is SGHAT and CDR2 FQNNGV.

The J gene is TRBJ1-1, the V gene TRBV9; the D is unclear. V was cut by 4 bases and J by 1 base, with 14 bases left in between. In germline, CDR1 is SGDLS, CDR2 YYNGEE. The length of the CDR3 is 15 residues. The CDR3 region has the DNA TGTGCCAGCAGCCCCCAAATGACACAGAACACTGAAGCTTTCTTT. Residues: CASSPQMTQNTEAFF.

This sequence joins TRBV2 and TRBJ1-3; TRBD1 matches at 7 bases. V dropped 6 bases and J dropped 0; count of bases not matched to a gene: 5. CDR1 is SNHLY and CDR2 is FYNNEI in the germline V gene. The length of the CDR3 is 15 residues. The DNA of the CDR3 is TGTGCCAGCAGCCTCAGGACAGGCTCTGGAAACACCATATATTTT. The encoded protein is CASSLRTGSGNTIYF.

This chain links TRBV6-5 with TRBJ1-1, with D perhaps matching TRBD1 (5 bases). Germline CDR1 MNHEY, CDR2 SVGAGI. Deletions cut 5 bases from V and 6 bases from J, with 13 bases between. The CDR3 length is 13 residues. The CDR3 DNA is TGTGCCAGCAGTCAAACGACAGAGGCTGAAGCTTTCTTT. Translating gives CASSQTTEAEAFF.

The CDR3 loop reads CASSLGDRACGSHYYEQYF. In DNA, the CDR3 is TGTGCCAGCAGCTTAGGGGACAGGGCGTGTGGGTCCCATTACTACGAGCAGTACTTC. The chain uses TRBV5-7 and TRBJ2-7; 9 positions match TRBD1. TRBV5-7 is placed among ORFs of uncertain function. This CDR3 comprises 19 residues. The junction had 18 bases not matched to a gene; V was cut back by 2 bases and J by 3 bases.